This T cell receptor (beta chain) was recovered during a study of memory CD4+ T cells and cytomegalovirus serostatus. Study details: Of the healthy Belgian adults, 9 were CMV seropositive and around 22 seronegative.

Single viable CD3+CD4+CD8-CD45RO+ cells were sorted as the memory CD4+ T cells. The repertoire was sequenced with immunoSEQ multiplex PCR; TCRdb's copy has only in-frame clones and lacks some. This table holds 45,000 or so clones, approximately 80% found once. V gave up 5 bases and J gave up 5 bases; unmatched junction bases: 7. Germline V CDR1 and CDR2: SQVTM, ANQGSEA. The CDR3 length is 13 residues. The chain uses TRBV29-1 and TRBJ2-7; 9 bases fit TRBD1. The receptor was isolated from an adult in good health and CMV-seronegative. Sequencing input: memory CD4+ T cells from blood. Here the CDR3 DNA reads TGCAGCGTTATTTACAGGGGGCCCCACGAGCAGTACTTC. Encoded protein: CSVIYRGPHEQYF.